The clone carrying this T cell receptor (beta chain) was counted between two and nine times. No antigen is known for it. This specimen comes from a study of T cell repertoires in aging, cancer and after chemotherapy. Study summary: Six age groups, ranging from 30 or younger to 70 or older, included the donors. Findings of the study overall: In healthy donors, age-related TCR diversity loss mainly reflected lost richness.

This CDR3 has 15 residues. CDR1 is KGHSH and CDR2 is LQKENI in the germline V gene. V lost 6 bases to trimming and J lost 6 bases, with 21 bases between them. Peripheral blood genomic DNA, not sorted cells or RNA, was the template. A mixed TRB-A/B primer pool amplified rearranged TRB by multiplex touch-down PCR. From the multiplex PCR reads, TCRdb called clonotypes with MiXCR, one entry per CDR3 protein. The sample holds 6,000 to 9,500 distinct CDR3 sequences, about 38% seen once. The source of this sequence is a human donor in good health. The material sequenced was blood. The rearrangement uses TRBV18 and TRBJ2-7; D remains unclear. DNA for the CDR3: TGTGCCAGCTCTCCCCCCGGCAAGAGTTCTATCGAGCAGTACTTC. It translates to CASSPPGKSSIEQYF.